The present T cell receptor (beta chain) was sequenced within a study of T cell repertoires in cytomegalovirus infection. Study as a whole: Matching HLA type and CMV infection were both indicated by public TCR beta signatures.

Trimming cost V 2 bases and J 2 bases; bases outside gene matches: 6. Germline V gene sequence: CDR1 SGHAT, CDR2 FQNNGV. The CDR3 is 16 residues long. Each CDR3 protein is one row after TCRdb ran MiXCR on the reads. This table holds fewer than 85,000 distinct CDR3 sequences, just under 4% found once. Findings and limits, study-wide: The response measured ex vivo was dominated by TCR beta clonotypes (HLA-C-restricted and CMV-specific). Cumulative public TCR beta family frequency identified CMV carriers with the relevant HLA.

There are many counts of this clonotype. The target antigen is unknown. The rearrangement links TRBV11-2 to TRBJ2-3, with 8 bases aligning to TRBD2. The origin of this receptor is a human donor in good health (CMV status not recorded). Some clones in this sample may be carry-over from other donors' samples. The sequenced sample consisted of PBMCs. The CDR3 DNA follows: TGTGCCAGCAGCTTACGGCGCGGGGGGACCACAGATACGCAGTATTTT. Its translation is CASSLRRGGTTDTQYF. The complete variable domain, with remaining parts taken from reference TRBV11-2 and TRBJ2-3, reads EAGVAQSPRYKIIEKRQSVAFWCNPISGHATLYWYQQILGQGPKLLIQFQNNGVVDDSQLPKDRFSAERLKGVDSTLKIQPAKLEDSAVYLCASSLRRGGTTDTQYFGPGTRLTVL.